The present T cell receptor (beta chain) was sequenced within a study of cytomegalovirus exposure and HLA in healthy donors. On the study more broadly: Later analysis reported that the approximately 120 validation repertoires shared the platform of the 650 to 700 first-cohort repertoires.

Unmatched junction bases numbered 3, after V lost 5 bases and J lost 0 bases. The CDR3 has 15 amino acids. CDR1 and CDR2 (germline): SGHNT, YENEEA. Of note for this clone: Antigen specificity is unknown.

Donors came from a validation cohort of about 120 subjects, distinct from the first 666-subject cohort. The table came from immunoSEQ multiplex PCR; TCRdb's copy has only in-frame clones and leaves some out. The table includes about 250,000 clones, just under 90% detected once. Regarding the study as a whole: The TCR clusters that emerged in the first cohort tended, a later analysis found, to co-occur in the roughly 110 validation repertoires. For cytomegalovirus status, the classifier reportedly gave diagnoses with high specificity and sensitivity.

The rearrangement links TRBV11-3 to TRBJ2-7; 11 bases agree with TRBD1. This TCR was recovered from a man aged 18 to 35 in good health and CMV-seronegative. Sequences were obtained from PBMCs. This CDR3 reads CASSGQGADSYEQYF. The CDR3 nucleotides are TGTGCCAGCAGCGGACAGGGGGCAGACTCCTACGAGCAGTACTTC.